The source of this T cell receptor beta chain is a study of identical twins. Study results and caveats: There is a chance that invariant MAIT and iNKT cells partially muddied zero-insertion analyses. The same donors were not followed; conclusions instead depended on cross-sectional statistical analysis.

Germline V lookup: CDR1 SGDLS, CDR2 YYNGEE. The V and J ends lost 2 bases and 3 bases, in that order; junction bases with no gene match: 3. This CDR3 is 15 amino acids long. TCRdb passed the 5' RACE reads through MiXCR, listing each CDR3 protein once. The sample holds approximately 140,000 distinct CDR3 sequences, roughly 3.3% seen once. This clonotype showed up many times. Antigen specificity is unknown. The receptor comes from a man younger than 30 in good health. The V gene is TRBV9, the J gene TRBJ2-1; the match to TRBD1 covers 9 bases. The sequencing sample was made of memory T cells sorted from blood. Here the CDR3 DNA reads TGTGCCAGCAGCGTGGGACAGGGAGACTACAATGAGCAGTTCTTC. Protein: CASSVGQGDYNEQFF.